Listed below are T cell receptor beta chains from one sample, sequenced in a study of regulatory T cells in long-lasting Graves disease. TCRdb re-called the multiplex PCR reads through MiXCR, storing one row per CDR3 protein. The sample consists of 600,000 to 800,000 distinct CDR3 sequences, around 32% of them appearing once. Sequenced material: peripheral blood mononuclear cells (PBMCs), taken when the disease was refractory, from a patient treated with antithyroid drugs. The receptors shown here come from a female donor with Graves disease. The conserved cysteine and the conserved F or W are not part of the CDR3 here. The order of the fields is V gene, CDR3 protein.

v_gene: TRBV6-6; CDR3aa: ASSYSPGTQPQH
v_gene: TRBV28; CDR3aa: ASTLGTANSPLH
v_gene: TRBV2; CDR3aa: GTSGGNGQTQY
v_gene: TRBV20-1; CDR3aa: SARGGTGSKTQY
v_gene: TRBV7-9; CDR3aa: ASSPAPGRVFSGELF
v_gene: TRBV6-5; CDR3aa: ASSYSGGDYGYT
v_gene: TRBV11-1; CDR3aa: ASTPGRGGNNEQF
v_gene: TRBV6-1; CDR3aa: ASAKDSYPFKGYT
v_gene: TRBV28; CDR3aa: ASSQLAGTDTEAF
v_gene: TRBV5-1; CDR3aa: ASSPRGRTNTEAF
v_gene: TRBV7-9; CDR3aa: ASSSPLARSYAGAF
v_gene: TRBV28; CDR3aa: ASSLWGSSYNSPLH
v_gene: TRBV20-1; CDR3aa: SALSRAGTNEKLF
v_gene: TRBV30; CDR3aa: AWRPRRETQY
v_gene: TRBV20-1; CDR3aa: SAGTGIGTQY
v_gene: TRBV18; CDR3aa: ASSVGVAGVRLETQY
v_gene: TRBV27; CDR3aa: ASSFSRGGTNEKLF